One sample yielded the 13 T cell receptor beta chains listed below, sequenced in a study of PD-1 blockade in classical Hodgkin lymphoma. Only in-frame clones appear in the TCRdb table, and some are missing; sequencing was by immunoSEQ multiplex PCR. The table has more than 90,000 clones, around 80% seen once. Time point of the sample: cycle 4 day 1 (C4D1), after 6 weeks of nivolumab. Every patient relapsed after autologous stem cell transplantation, and brentuximab vedotin exposure varied. The sequences come from peripheral blood mononuclear cells (PBMCs), collected before the fourth cycle of nivolumab. These receptors all stem from a human donor with classical Hodgkin lymphoma.

This clone appeared many times. The gene calls are TRBV5-5 and TRBJ2-6; perhaps TRBD1 as D (5 bases). The germline CDR1 and CDR2 sequences are SGHKS and YYEKEE (reference sequence). The CDR3 totals 14 residues. The V gene lost 4 bases and the J gene lost 0 bases, with 5 bases spanning the gap. CDR3 nucleotide sequence: TGTGCCAGCAGCGACAGCTCTGGGGCCAACGTCCTGACTTTC. Translated: CASSDSSGANVLTF.

V is TRBV5-4 and J is TRBJ2-5, with 7 bases lining up with TRBD1. CDR1 and CDR2 from the germline V gene are SGHNT and YYREEE (reference sequence). V lost 0 bases to trimming and J lost 1 base; unmatched junction nucleotides: 15. CDR3 size: 19 residues. The CDR3 sequence: CASSLAAKGLDRPQETQYF. CDR3 DNA sequence: TGTGCCAGCAGCTTGGCCGCAAAGGGTCTGGACAGGCCCCAAGAGACCCAGTACTTC.

This chain joins TRBV5-8 and TRBJ1-5, with no clear D. Germline V gene data show CDR1 as SGHTS and CDR2 as YDEGEE. The CDR3 consists of 15 residues. Deletions cut 3 bases from V and 5 bases from J, with 15 bases between. The DNA for the CDR3 is TGTGCCAGCAGCTCGGACGGCTACTTGGATCAGCCCCAGCATTTT. Encoded protein: CASSSDGYLDQPQHF.

The chain employs TRBV5-6 and TRBJ1-5; no definite D call. The length of the CDR3 is 17 residues. Germline V CDR1 and CDR2: SGHDT, YYEEEE. V was shortened by 1 base and J by 5 bases, with 19 bases between the two germline ends. The CDR3 DNA sequence: TGTGCCAGCAGCTTGAGGACTACTGATTTCAATTATCAGCCCCAGCATTTT. Protein sequence: CASSLRTTDFNYQPQHF.

The gene calls are TRBV15 and TRBJ2-1; TRBD2 is a possible D gene (7 bases). The CDR3 spans 16 residues. With 0 bases removed from V and 7 bases from J, the gap between germline ends came to 16 bases. CDR1 and CDR2 from the germline V gene are LNHNV and YYDKDF (reference sequence). In DNA form, the CDR3 reads TGTGCCACCAGCAGAGATAGGGGGAGGGCCCGGAATGAGCAGTTCTTC. Amino acid sequence: CATSRDRGRARNEQFF.

V is TRBV5-1 and J is TRBJ2-7; D remains unclear. There are 14 residues in the CDR3. V was clipped by 3 bases and J by 3 bases, with 13 bases between them. In germline, CDR1 is SGHRS, CDR2 YFSETQ. The CDR3 here is CASSSGSRLYEQYF. The CDR3 DNA is TGCGCCAGCAGCTCCGGGTCTCGTCTCTACGAGCAGTACTTC. The variable domain in full, completed from reference TRBV5-1 and TRBJ2-7, reads KAGVTQTPRYLIKTRGQQVTLSCSPISGHRSVSWYQQTPGQGLQFLFEYFSETQRNKGNFPGRFSGRQFSNSRSEMNVSTLELGDSALYLCASSSGSRLYEQYFGPGTRLTVT.

The gene calls are TRBV18 and TRBJ2-7; unclear D gene. Trimming left V 2 bases short and J 3 bases short, with 14 bases between. Germline assignment: CDR1 KGHSH and CDR2 LQKENI. This CDR3 spans 15 amino acids. Written as DNA, the CDR3 is TGTGCCAGCTCACCATCCCTGGGTAGTTTCTACGAGCAGTACTTC. This translates into CASSPSLGSFYEQYF.

This chain uses TRBV9 with TRBJ1-2, with 7 bases matching TRBD1. Trimming at V came to 3 bases and at J to 14 bases, leaving 10 bases not matched to a gene. Germline assignment: CDR1 SGDLS and CDR2 YYNGEE. CDR3 length equals 12 residues. The CDR3 here is CASSAKTGWPTF. The CDR3 DNA is TGTGCCAGCAGCGCGAAGACAGGGTGGCCAACCTTC. Full variable domain (rest looked up from reference TRBV9 and TRBJ1-2): DSGVTQTPKHLITATGQRVTLRCSPRSGDLSVYWYQQSLDQGLQFLIQYYNGEERAKGNILERFSAQQFPDLHSELNLSSLELGDSALYFCASSAKTGWPTFGSGTRLTVV.

This chain connects TRBV7-2 to TRBJ2-7; 7 bases map to TRBD2. This CDR3 contains 16 residues. Germline V gives CDR1 SGHTA, CDR2 FQGNSA. The J segment lost 2 bases and the V segment lost 1 base, leaving 8 bases of the junction unmatched. The CDR3 DNA reads as TGTGCCAGCAGCTTAGTTGCCGCGGGAGCAGCCTACGAGCAGTACTTC. Translating it yields CASSLVAAGAAYEQYF.

Ten or more counts support this clone. The rearrangement uses TRBV30 and TRBJ2-1; possible D gene TRBD1, 6 bases. This CDR3 comprises 12 residues. Germline-derived CDR1 and CDR2 are GTSNPN and SVGIG (reference sequence). The V and J ends lost 3 bases and 11 bases respectively, with 14 bases between them. The CDR3 DNA is TGTGCCTGGAGCTCGATCCGGGACAAGCAGTTCTTC. Translation gives CAWSSIRDKQFF.

This clone was recorded only once. The CDR3: CASKGLAGETQYF. The CDR3, as DNA: TGTGCCAGCAAAGGACTAGCGGGGGAGACCCAGTACTTC. V usage is TRBV6-1 and J usage is TRBJ2-5; 12 bases are shared with TRBD2. The CDR3 loop spans 13 amino acids. From germline, CDR1 is MNHNS and CDR2 SASEGT. Unmatched junction bases numbered 2, after V lost 7 bases and J lost 5 bases.

The chain links TRBV29-1 to TRBJ2-5, with a tentative D call TRBD1 (7 bases). This CDR3 spans 14 amino acids. The V gene lost 4 bases and the J gene lost 2 bases, with 14 bases spanning the gap. Germline CDR1 SQVTM, CDR2 ANQGSEA. In nucleotides, the CDR3 is TGCAGCGTTGCCAGGGGGGATGCACAAGAGACCCAGTACTTC. It yields the protein CSVARGDAQETQYF.

The V and J genes are TRBV19 and TRBJ2-3; the D gene is possibly TRBD1 (5 bases). Germline V gene lookup returns CDR1 LNHDA and CDR2 SQIVND (reference sequence). V lost 1 base to trimming and J lost 4 bases, with 9 bases between them. CDR3 length: 14 amino acids. CDR3 in amino acids: CASSIGLGADTQYF. In DNA form, the CDR3 reads TGTGCCAGTAGTATAGGCCTAGGGGCAGATACGCAGTATTTT.